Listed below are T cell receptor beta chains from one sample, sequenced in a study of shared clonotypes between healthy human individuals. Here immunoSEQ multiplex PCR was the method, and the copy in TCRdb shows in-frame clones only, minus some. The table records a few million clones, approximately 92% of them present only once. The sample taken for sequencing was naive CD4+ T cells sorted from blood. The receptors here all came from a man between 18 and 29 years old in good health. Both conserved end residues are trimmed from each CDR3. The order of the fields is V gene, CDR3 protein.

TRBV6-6,ASSTLPPENSPLH
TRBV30,AWSPLRGEQF
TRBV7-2,ASSSPLLGEQY
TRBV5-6,ASSLQGSNQPQH
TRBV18,ASSPTDSNEKLF
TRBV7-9,ASKARMNTEAF
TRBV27,ASRPQGDYGNTIY
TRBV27,ASSLFLQPGARAGELF
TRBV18,ASSPKGGTEAF
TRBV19,ASSRPGQGNEKLF
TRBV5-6,ASSFTGTPSNQPQH
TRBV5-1,ASSLGQVLANYGYT
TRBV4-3,ASSQAQSGDTGELF
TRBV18,ASSPRTSLNTGELF
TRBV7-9,ASTPEGVSYNEQF
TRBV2,ASNIRASGEKLF
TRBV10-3,AIHREGSGYT
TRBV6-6,ASSYSRQEGYT
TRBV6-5,ASSYGRETGNTIY
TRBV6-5,ASTYGVGHNEQF
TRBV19,ASSPWGGGVGANVLT
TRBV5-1,ASSRTGDDTQY
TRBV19,ASSITAANTGELF
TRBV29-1,SVRRGGSGETQY
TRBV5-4,ASSLDPSSYEQY
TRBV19,ASSQQGGNQPQH
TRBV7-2,ASSSDRGYQPQH
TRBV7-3,ASSLTGTVTSYNEQF
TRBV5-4,ASSFQTSGFYEQY
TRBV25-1,ASSGTGANYGYT
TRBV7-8,ASSLDIDSPLH
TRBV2,ASSPGRTGELF
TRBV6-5,ASNRDLTDTQY
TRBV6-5,ASSEGNYGYT
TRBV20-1,SAGAHDTQY
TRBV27,ASRPTGTGTPYGYT
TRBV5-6,ASSLVDTQY
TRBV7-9,ASSFPGTLHEQF
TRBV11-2,ASSFPGGFDEKLF
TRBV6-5,ASSWGDTQY
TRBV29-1,SVEDPRASYNEQF
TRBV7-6,ASSEDSLGREQY
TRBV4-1,ASSQERDRTNTGELF
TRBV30,AWSVGQVSNQPQH
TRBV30,AWSKGQGGQETQY
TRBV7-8,ASSSSGEASYEQY
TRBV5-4,ASSLVGSEAF
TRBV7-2,ASSPDRSYGYT
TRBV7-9,ASSLDDRSNSPLH
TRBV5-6,ASSFYVSYEQY
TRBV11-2,ASSLGDRESNSPLH
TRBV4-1,ASSQTVNYGYT
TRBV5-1,ASSLEVNTEAF